The TCR beta chain described here comes from a study of cytomegalovirus exposure and HLA in healthy donors. Study context: Ancestry clustering placed roughly 86% of several hundred genotyped donors in the Caucasian-associated cluster.

This clone showed up just a few times. Deletions cut 4 bases from V and 10 bases from J, with 11 bases between. Germline lookup yields CDR1 MNHEY and CDR2 SVGAGI. The CDR3 extends over 13 amino acids. PCR amplification relied on 60 Vbeta primers (plus 13 Jbeta primers). Only in-frame clones appear in the TCRdb table, and some are missing; sequencing was by immunoSEQ multiplex PCR. The sample carries about 160,000 clones, roughly 71% recorded once. The rearrangement links TRBV6-5 to TRBJ1-6; tentative D call: TRBD1 (5 bases). The receptor was derived from a male donor in good health and CMV-seropositive. The sample comprised PBMCs. CDR3 amino acids: CASSFQGGSPLHF. The CDR3 bases are TGTGCCAGCAGTTTCCAGGGAGGCTCACCCCTCCACTTT.